Listed below are T cell receptor beta chains from one sample, sequenced in a study of cytomegalovirus exposure and HLA in healthy donors. TCRdb's table, derived via immunoSEQ multiplex PCR, lists solely in-frame clones and lacks some. Found here are 85,000 to 120,000 clones, around 77% of them singletons; the top ten hold around 9.6%. Sequencing was performed on PBMCs. Receptor source: a male donor in good health and CMV-seropositive. Both conserved end residues are part of each CDR3. The order of the fields is D gene, V gene, CDR3 length, clone size, J gene, CDR3 DNA, CDR3 protein. The D gene is left open where the match is weak. Clone size is not always given. Where it is, it says once, few, many or a class for expanded clones.

>-|TRBV6-5|16|-|TRBJ1-4
TGTGCCAGCAGTTACTCGACTCAGGGTTACAGTGAAAAACTGTTTTTT
CASSYSTQGYSEKLFF
>-|TRBV6-6|13|-|TRBJ1-1
TGTGCCAGCAGTTACGGTGGCCCCTCCCCGGCTTTCTTT
CASSYGGPSPAFF
>TRBD2|TRBV25-1|15|few|TRBJ2-5
TGTGCCAGCAGTGATAGTAGCGGGATCGGAGAGACCCAGTACTTC
CASSDSSGIGETQYF
>-|TRBV5-4|14|-|TRBJ2-2
TGTGCCAGCAGCATGTACAGGGTGTCAGGGGAGCTGTTTTTT
CASSMYRVSGELFF
>TRBD1|TRBV28|13|few|TRBJ1-6
TGTGCCAGGGGACAGGGCTATAATTCACCCCTCCACTTT
CARGQGYNSPLHF
>TRBD1|TRBV11-1|14|-|TRBJ1-1
TGTGCCAGCAGCGAGACAGGGGCGAACACTGAAGCTTTCTTT
CASSETGANTEAFF
>-|TRBV30|13|-|TRBJ1-1
TGTGCCTGGAGTGTACGTGACAAGTCTGAAGCTTTCTTT
CAWSVRDKSEAFF
>TRBD1|TRBV7-3|14|-|TRBJ2-3
TGTGCCAGCAGCCCCGACAGGGGGCAAGATACGCAGTATTTT
CASSPDRGQDTQYF
>-|TRBV11-2|13|-|TRBJ2-3
TGTGCCAGCAGCTCCCCTAGCACAGATACGCAGTATTTT
CASSSPSTDTQYF
>-|TRBV19|13|once|TRBJ1-5
TGTGCCACCCAGGACAGAACAAATCAGCCCCAGCATTTT
CATQDRTNQPQHF
>-|TRBV28|12|-|TRBJ2-7
TGTGCCAGCAGTTTAGGGGGGTACGAGCAGTACTTC
CASSLGGYEQYF
>TRBD2|TRBV2|16|-|TRBJ2-2
TGTGCCAGCAGTGAAATTGCGGGAGGGTTCTTCGGGGAGCTGTTTTTT
CASSEIAGGFFGELFF
>-|TRBV7-9|17|-|TRBJ2-1
TGTTCCAGCAGCTCCAAACCCGGTAGCGGACCTCGGGATGAGCAGTTCTTC
CSSSSKPGSGPRDEQFF
>-|TRBV7-2|15|-|TRBJ2-7
TGTGCCAGCAGCTTAGGAGTAGCGCCCACCTACGAGCAGTACTTC
CASSLGVAPTYEQYF
>TRBD2|TRBV4-3|16|-|TRBJ2-1
TGCGCCAGCAGCCAAGATATCAGCGGGAGTCCTAATGAGCAGTTCTTC
CASSQDISGSPNEQFF
>TRBD2|TRBV7-2|15|-|TRBJ2-7
TGTGCCAGCAGCTTAGGGGGACTAGCGGGGGGCGAGCAGTACTTC
CASSLGGLAGGEQYF
>TRBD1|TRBV15|15|-|TRBJ1-1
TGTGCCACCAGCAGAGACAGGGGGGTGAACACTGAAGCTTTCTTT
CATSRDRGVNTEAFF
>-|TRBV7-9|12|-|TRBJ2-7
TGTGCCAGCAGCCGAGTAGACAGTGAGCAGTACTTC
CASSRVDSEQYF
>-|TRBV6-6|14|-|TRBJ2-3
TGTGCCAGCAGTTACCTGCTAGGGGGAGATACGCAGTATTTT
CASSYLLGGDTQYF
>-|TRBV7-9|14|-|TRBJ2-3
TGTGCCAGCAGCTTAGAACTGCTAGGGGGTACGCAGTATTTT
CASSLELLGGTQYF
>TRBD2|TRBV28|15|once|TRBJ2-5
TGTGCAACTCAAAGCGAGCGGGAGGGACAAGAGACCCAGTACTTC
CATQSEREGQETQYF
>-|TRBV4-3|15|-|TRBJ2-5
TGCGCCAGCAGCCAAGATATGGCGGTCCAAGAGACCCAGTACTTC
CASSQDMAVQETQYF
>TRBD2|TRBV7-8|12|-|TRBJ2-7
TGTGCCAGCACCGTGACTAGCGACGAGCAGTACTTC
CASTVTSDEQYF
>TRBD2|TRBV28|16|-|TRBJ2-1
TGTGCCAGCAGTTTTTACGGCCCGGGGGGTTTAAATGAGCAGTTCTTC
CASSFYGPGGLNEQFF
>-|TRBV6-6|11|-|TRBJ1-5
TGTGCCAGCAGTTCCCCGTGGCCCCAGCATTTT
CASSSPWPQHF
>-|TRBV5-1|15|few|TRBJ1-1
TGCGCCAGCAGCTTGGACACGGGGAGAAACACTGAAGCTTTCTTT
CASSLDTGRNTEAFF
>-|TRBV9|13|-|TRBJ2-5
TGTGCCAGCAGCGTAGTGGCTTCGGGAGCCCAGTACTTC
CASSVVASGAQYF
>TRBD2|TRBV4-3|15|-|TRBJ2-2
TGCGCCAGCAGCCCAGGGAGGGCCTGGACCGGGGAGCTGTTTTTT
CASSPGRAWTGELFF
>TRBD2|TRBV11-2|14|-|TRBJ2-1
TGTGCCAGCAGTTTGGCGGGAGTATACAATGAGCAGTTCTTC
CASSLAGVYNEQFF
>TRBD1|TRBV6-5|15|few|TRBJ1-2
TGTGCCAGCAGTTACTCTCAGGGGGTTGCTTATGGCTACACCTTC
CASSYSQGVAYGYTF
>TRBD1|TRBV7-8|14|-|TRBJ1-4
TGTGCCAGCAGCTCGGACAGGGGGAATGAAAAACTGTTTTTT
CASSSDRGNEKLFF
>-|TRBV2|13|-|TRBJ2-7
TGTGCCACCAACGGGGTCGGGGGCTACGAGCAGTACTTC
CATNGVGGYEQYF
>TRBD2|TRBV6-6|16|-|TRBJ2-1
TGTGCCAGCAGTCACTCAGGACTAGCGACCTACAATGAGCAGTTCTTC
CASSHSGLATYNEQFF
>TRBD2|TRBV4-3|22|-|TRBJ2-1
TGCGCCAGCAGCCAAGATTTGATCTTTCGGGCTAGCGGGAGAGTCTCCTACAATGAGCAGTTCTTC
CASSQDLIFRASGRVSYNEQFF
>TRBD2|TRBV4-3|15|-|TRBJ2-1
TGCGCCAGCAGCCAAGAATGGGAGGGTTGGAATGAGCAGTTCTTC
CASSQEWEGWNEQFF
>-|TRBV7-8|18|-|TRBJ2-1
TGTGCCAGCAGCTTATCCCGGGAGACGGGAGAGGTCGTCAATGAGCAGTTCTTC
CASSLSRETGEVVNEQFF
>-|TRBV7-9|11|-|TRBJ2-1
TGTGCCAGCAGCCGGGGTTCGGAGCAGTTCTTC
CASSRGSEQFF
>-|TRBV28|12|-|TRBJ1-3
TGTGCCAGTGTGACGGGGGGAAACACCATATATTTT
CASVTGGNTIYF
>TRBD2|TRBV9|15|few|TRBJ2-3
TGTGCCAGCAGCGAAACTAGCGGTCGCACAGATACGCAGTATTTT
CASSETSGRTDTQYF
>-|TRBV6-1|16|-|TRBJ1-1
TGTGCCAGCAGTGAAGCCGGGGGGGGCAGGGGCACTGAAGCTTTCTTT
CASSEAGGGRGTEAFF
>-|TRBV19|16|-|TRBJ1-2
TGTGCCAGTAGTACCCTGGGTGGCAGGGGTAACTATGGCTACACCTTC
CASSTLGGRGNYGYTF